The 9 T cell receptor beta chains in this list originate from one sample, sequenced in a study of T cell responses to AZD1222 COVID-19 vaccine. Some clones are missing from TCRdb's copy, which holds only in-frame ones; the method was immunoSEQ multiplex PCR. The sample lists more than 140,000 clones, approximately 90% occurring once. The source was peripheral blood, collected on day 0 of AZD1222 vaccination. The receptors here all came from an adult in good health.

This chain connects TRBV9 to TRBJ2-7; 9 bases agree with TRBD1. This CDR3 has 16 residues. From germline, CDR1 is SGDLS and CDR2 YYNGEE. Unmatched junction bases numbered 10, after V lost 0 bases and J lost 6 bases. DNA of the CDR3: TGTGCCAGCAGCGTAGGGTCAGGACAGGGGCAGGCCGAGCAGTACTTC. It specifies CASSVGSGQGQAEQYF.

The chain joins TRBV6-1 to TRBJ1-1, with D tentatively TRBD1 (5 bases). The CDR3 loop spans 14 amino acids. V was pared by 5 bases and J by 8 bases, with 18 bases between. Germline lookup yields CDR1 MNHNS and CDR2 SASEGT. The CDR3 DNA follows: TGTGCCAGCAGTCCCCTCCCAGCTACAGGAGAAGCTTTCTTT. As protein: CASSPLPATGEAFF.

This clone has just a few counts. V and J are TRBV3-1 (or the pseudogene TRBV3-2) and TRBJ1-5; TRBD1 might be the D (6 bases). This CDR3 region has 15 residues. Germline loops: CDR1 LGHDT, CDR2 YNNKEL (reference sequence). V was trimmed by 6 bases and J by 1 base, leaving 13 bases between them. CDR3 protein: CASRQGPGSNQPQHF. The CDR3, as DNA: TGTGCCAGCAGACAGGGCCCGGGGAGCAATCAGCCCCAGCATTTT.

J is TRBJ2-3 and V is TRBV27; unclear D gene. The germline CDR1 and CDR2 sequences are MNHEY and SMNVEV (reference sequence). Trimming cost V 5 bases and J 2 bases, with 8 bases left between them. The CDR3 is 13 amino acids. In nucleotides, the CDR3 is TGTGCCAGCAGTCCGGGCACCACAGATACGCAGTATTTT. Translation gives CASSPGTTDTQYF.

The CDR3 reads CASSFLTGAQETQYF. The DNA of the CDR3 is TGTGCCAGCAGTTTCCTCACCGGGGCACAAGAGACCCAGTACTTC. This chain connects TRBV11-3 to TRBJ2-5, with D perhaps given as TRBD1 or TRBD2 (5 bases each). The V gene's germline CDR1 is SGHNT and CDR2 YENEEA. V dropped 6 bases and J dropped 2 bases, with 16 bases sitting between them. This CDR3 has 15 amino acids.

DNA for the CDR3: TGTGCCACCAGCCCATACAGGGATTCCTACGAGCAGTACTTC. Protein sequence: CATSPYRDSYEQYF. J is TRBJ2-7 and V is TRBV15; TRBD1 might be the D (6 bases). V gave up 5 bases and J gave up 1 base, with 12 bases separating them. Germline values: CDR1 LNHNV, CDR2 YYDKDF (reference sequence). CDR3 length: 14 residues.

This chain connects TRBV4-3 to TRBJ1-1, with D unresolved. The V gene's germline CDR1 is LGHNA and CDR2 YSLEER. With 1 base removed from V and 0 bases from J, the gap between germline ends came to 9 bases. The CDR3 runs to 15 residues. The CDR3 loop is CASSQAPVVNTEAFF. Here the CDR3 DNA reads TGCGCCAGCAGCCAAGCGCCAGTAGTGAACACTGAAGCTTTCTTT.

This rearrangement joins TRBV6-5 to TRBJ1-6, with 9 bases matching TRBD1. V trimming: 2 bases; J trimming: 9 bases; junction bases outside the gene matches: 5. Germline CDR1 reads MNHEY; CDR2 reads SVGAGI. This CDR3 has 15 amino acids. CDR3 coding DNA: TGTGCCAGCAGTTACATAACAGGGGGCGGTTCACCCCTCCACTTT. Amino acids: CASSYITGGGSPLHF.

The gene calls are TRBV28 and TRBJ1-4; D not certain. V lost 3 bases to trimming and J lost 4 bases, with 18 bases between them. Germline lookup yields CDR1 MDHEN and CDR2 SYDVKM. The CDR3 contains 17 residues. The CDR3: CASSFAPATQVNEKLFF. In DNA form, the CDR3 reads TGTGCCAGCAGTTTCGCCCCAGCGACCCAGGTTAATGAAAAACTGTTTTTT.